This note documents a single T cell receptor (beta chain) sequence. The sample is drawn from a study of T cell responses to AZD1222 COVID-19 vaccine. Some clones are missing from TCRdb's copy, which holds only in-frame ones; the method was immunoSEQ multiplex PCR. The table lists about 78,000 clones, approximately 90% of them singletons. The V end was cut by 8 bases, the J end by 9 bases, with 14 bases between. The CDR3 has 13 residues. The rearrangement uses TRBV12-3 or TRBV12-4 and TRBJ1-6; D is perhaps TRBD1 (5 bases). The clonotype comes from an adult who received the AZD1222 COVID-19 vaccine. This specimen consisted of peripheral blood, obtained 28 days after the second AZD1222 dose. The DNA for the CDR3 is TGTGCCAGCCGAGACAGTTTCAGTTCACCCCTCCACTTT. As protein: CASRDSFSSPLHF.